The source of this TCR beta chain is a study of CD8+ T cells in alopecia areata. Whole-study context: Oral tofacitinib (5 to 10 mg twice daily) was administered to treated patients.

cDNA serving as the sequencing template came from extracted, reverse transcribed RNA. Sequencing used immunoSEQ multiplex PCR; TCRdb keeps in-frame clones, though not all of them. Among some 170,000 clones listed, around half were seen once. This clone was observed a handful of times. Its specificity is not known. Treatment given: oral pan-JAK inhibitor, 5-10 mg twice daily. Findings and caveats of the study: Administration of tofacitinib significantly diminished scalp clonality and expanded CD8+ clones within the top 100. Amid tofacitinib therapy, many expanded lesional clones stayed present in scalp and blood.

CDR1 is WSHSY, CDR2 SAAADI, per germline. This CDR3 has 14 residues. The V and J ends lost 7 bases and 4 bases, in that order; junction bases with no gene match: 9. This chain joins TRBV10-2 and TRBJ1-1; 7 bases match TRBD1. Material: CD8+ T cells sorted from blood, obtained at week 24, from a patient treated with tofacitinib. The sequence was obtained from a human donor with alopecia areata. This CDR3 is CASTLTGSTTEAFF. The CDR3 DNA reads TGCGCCAGCACCCTGACAGGGTCTACCACTGAAGCTTTCTTT.